These 30 T cell receptor beta chains originate from one sample sequenced in a study of T cells in women clearing cervical HPV infection. Produced via immunoSEQ multiplex PCR; TCRdb's table is partial and in-frame only. Its table lists tens of thousands of clones. Sequencing used blood buffy coat. All receptors come from a woman between 18 and 70 years old with a cervical HPV16 infection that either progressed to CIN3+ or cleared (not recorded which).

With respect to this clone: The read terminates 3 residues before the CDR3 end, so the remaining end is supplied by the germline J gene. The V gene is TRBV19, the J gene TRBJ2-2; no firm D call. Germline CDR1 reads LNHDA; CDR2 reads SQIVND (reference sequence). Trimming pared 3 bases from V and 5 bases from J, leaving 13 bases between. The CDR3 consists of 15 residues. The chain's CDR3 is CASSMERKSTGELFF. The CDR3 DNA, read in part, is TGTGCCAGTAGTATGGAGCGAAAATCGACCGGGGAG.

A note on this clone: The CDR3 end falls 3 residues outside the read, so it is completed with the germline J gene. The chain joins TRBV19 to TRBJ2-2; 12 bases agree with TRBD2. Trimming cost V 6 bases and J 5 bases; bases outside gene matches: 7. The CDR3 extends over 16 amino acids. Germline CDR1 reads LNHDA; CDR2 reads SQIVND (reference sequence). Partial CDR3 DNA: TGTGCCAGTAGCAAACTAGCGGGAGGTGGTACCGGGGAG. Protein: CASSKLAGGGTGE. The entire CDR3 protein is CASSKLAGGGTGELFF.

In regard to this clone: The CDR3 end falls 3 residues outside the read, so it is completed with the germline J gene. The rearrangement links TRBV24-1 to TRBJ2-1; D might be TRBD2 (5 bases). V lost 2 bases and J 4 bases, leaving 8 bases between the germline ends. The CDR3 is 14 residues long. The germline gives CDR1 KGHDR, CDR2 SFDVKD. The DNA read from the CDR3 is TGTGCCACCAGTGATTCCCGAGGGTACAATGAG. Protein product: CATSDSRGYNE. The full CDR3 reads CATSDSRGYNEQFF.

With respect to this clone: The read halts 3 residues ahead of the CDR3 end, with the missing end drawn from the germline J gene. V gene TRBV5-6 combines with J gene TRBJ2-5; TRBD1 matches at 7 bases. This CDR3 has 13 residues. Germline values: CDR1 SGHDT, CDR2 YYEEEE. V shed 4 bases, J shed 5 bases, and the junction held 5 bases outside the gene matches. The CDR3 reads CASSRQGGETQYF. CDR3 DNA, as far as it was read: TGTGCCAGCAGCAGACAGGGCGGCGAGACC.

With respect to this clone: The read ends 3 residues shy of where the CDR3 ends; the end is completed using the germline J gene. The V call is TRBV7-2, the J call TRBJ2-1, with no clear D. This CDR3 region has 16 residues. Germline CDR1 is SGHTA and CDR2 is FQGNSA. V was cut by 0 bases and J by 0 bases, with 9 bases left in between. CDR3 sequence: CASSLAFGSSYNEQFF. The covered CDR3 bases are TGTGCCAGCAGCTTAGCGTTTGGTAGCTCCTACAATGAG.

A remark on this clone: The CDR3 end falls 3 residues outside the read, so it is completed with the germline J gene. The chain uses TRBV14 and TRBJ2-7; 15 positions agree with TRBD2. Germline loops: CDR1 SGHDN, CDR2 FVKESK. The CDR3 sequence is 18 residues long. V dropped 0 bases and J dropped 2; count of bases not matched to a gene: 5. The CDR3 loop reads CASSQDGLAGGKPYEQYF. CDR3 DNA, as far as it was read: TGTGCCAGCAGCCAAGATGGACTAGCGGGGGGGAAACCCTACGAG.

Remarks on this clone: The CDR3 goes on 3 residues after the read ends, and that part is filled in from the germline J gene. The rearrangement uses TRBV30 and TRBJ1-3, with 11 bases matching TRBD1. Germline V gives CDR1 GTSNPN, CDR2 SVGIG (reference sequence). V shed 1 base and J 8 bases; nucleotides not matched to a gene: 4. The CDR3 runs 14 residues. The CDR3 DNA, read in part, is TGTGCCTGGAGTGCGGGACAGGGGGAATACACC. It specifies CAWSAGQGEYT. The full CDR3 sequence reads CAWSAGQGEYTIYF. The full variable domain, rest sourced from reference TRBV30 and TRBJ1-3, is SQTIHQWPATLVQPVGSPLSLECTVEGTSNPNLYWYRQAAGRGLQLLFYSVGIGQISSEVPQNLSASRPQDRQFILSSKKLLLSDSGFYLCAWSAGQGEYTIYFGEGSWLTVV.

CDR3 region: CASSFTSGAGYEQYF. The DNA read from the CDR3 is TGTGCCAGCAGTTTCACTAGCGGGGCGGGTTACGAG. The genes are TRBV2 and TRBJ2-7, with 10 positions matching TRBD2. The read ends 3 residues shy of where the CDR3 ends; the end is completed using the germline J gene. The CDR3 has 15 residues. The V gene end was trimmed by 5 bases and the J gene end by 4 bases; junction bases not matched to a gene: 8. The germline gives CDR1 SNHLY, CDR2 FYNNEI.

In regard to this clone: The read terminates 3 residues ahead of where the CDR3 ends, so the germline J gene completes it. The gene calls are TRBV20-1 and TRBJ1-5; tentative D call: TRBD1 (6 bases). The CDR3 sequence is 14 residues long. The V and J ends lost 4 bases and 8 bases respectively, with 18 bases between them. Germline V gives CDR1 DFQATT, CDR2 SNEGSKA (reference sequence). CDR3 DNA (partial): TGCAGTGCTACCCGGTGGGGGGCGGGGGAGCCC. It specifies CSATRWGAGEP. The full-length CDR3 reads as CSATRWGAGEPQHF.

Concerning this clone itself: The missing CDR3 end, 3 residues past where the read stops, is filled in from the germline J gene. The J gene is TRBJ2-7, the V gene TRBV7-9; 10 nucleotides match TRBD2. CDR1 and CDR2 from the germline V gene are SEHNR and FQNEAQ (reference sequence). The CDR3 runs 14 residues. With V trimmed by 3 bases and J by 4 bases, 3 bases remained unmatched. The CDR3 DNA, read in part, is TGTGCCAGCAGCTTCGGACTAGCGGAGTACGAG. Translating it yields CASSFGLAEYE. The full-length CDR3 reads as CASSFGLAEYEQYF.

On this clone: Read coverage stops 3 residues before the CDR3 terminus; the germline J gene supplies the remainder. J is TRBJ2-1 and V is TRBV25-1, with 7 bases fitting TRBD2. Germline loops: CDR1 MGHDK, CDR2 SYGVNS. This CDR3 is 16 amino acids long. The J segment lost 6 bases and the V segment lost 3 bases, leaving 11 bases of the junction unmatched. The CDR3: CASSEVGGSLGNEQFF. The sequenced CDR3 bases are TGTGCCAGCAGTGAGGTGGGCGGGAGTCTCGGCAATGAG.

This clone ranks as medium-sized in terms of frequency. One junction end disagrees with the germline gene, perhaps due to a read error. The CDR3 extends 3 residues past the end of the read, so its final part is completed from the germline J gene. The gene calls are TRBV4-2 and TRBJ2-1; D ambiguous. The CDR3 is 14 amino acids. CDR1 and CDR2 (germline): LGHNA, YNFKEQ. CDR3 amino acids: CASSHTVLGNEQFF. The CDR3 bases that were read are TGCGCCAGCAGCCACACGGTCCTAGGCAATGAG.

With regard to this clone: The CDR3 end is not reached by the read, which stops 3 residues before it; the germline J gene fills it in. This chain links TRBV7-9 with TRBJ1-2; D call uncertain. This CDR3 has 15 residues. Germline V gene lookup returns CDR1 SEHNR and CDR2 FQNEAQ (reference sequence). The CDR3 region is CASSLSSGSFYDYTF. The CDR3 DNA, read in part, is TGTGCCAGCAGCTTGAGTAGCGGGAGCTTTTACGAC. The full variable domain, rest sourced from reference TRBV7-9 and TRBJ1-2, is DTGVSQNPRHKITKRGQNVTFRCDPISEHNRLYWYRQTLGQGPEFLTYFQNEAQLEKSRLLSDRFSAERPKGSFSTLEIQRTEQGDSAMYLCASSLSSGSFYDYTFGSGTRLTVV.

As for this clone: The DNA ends 3 residues before the CDR3 does, and the rest of the CDR3 is filled in from the germline J gene. The chain carries TRBV12-3 or TRBV12-4 and TRBJ1-2; tentative D call: TRBD1 (6 bases). The CDR3 is 16 amino acids. Trimming took 6 bases from V and 0 from J, leaving 17 bases between them. The CDR3 protein is CASSYGTPPTNYGYTF. CDR3 bases read: TGTGCCAGCAGCTATGGGACACCTCCTACTAACTATGGC.

In the case of this clone: The read gets to within 3 residues of the CDR3 end, and the germline J gene fills in the rest. The chain couples TRBV19 to TRBJ1-1; D is ambiguous. This CDR3 has 16 amino acids. The germline V gene has CDR1 LNHDA and CDR2 SQIVND (reference sequence). The CDR3 sequence: CASSIFRLAGINEAFF. Incomplete CDR3 DNA: TGTGCCAGTAGTATATTCCGACTAGCGGGAATCAATGAG. The complete variable domain, with remaining parts taken from reference TRBV19 and TRBJ1-1, reads DGGITQSPKYLFRKEGQNVTLSCEQNLNHDAMYWYRQDPGQGLRLIYYSQIVNDFQKGDIAEGYSVSREKKESFPLTVTSAQKNPTAFYLCASSIFRLAGINEAFFGQGTRLTVV.

Worth noting for this clone: With the read ending 3 residues before the CDR3 end, the germline J gene is used to fill in that end. The chain combines TRBV2 with TRBJ2-2, with a weak D call TRBD2 (6 bases). The CDR3 consists of 15 residues. Germline CDR1 is SNHLY and CDR2 is FYNNEI. V lost 2 bases to trimming and J lost 5 bases, with 12 bases between them. The CDR3 spells CASSEWGLRTGELFF. The covered CDR3 bases are TGTGCCAGCAGTGAATGGGGACTCAGAACCGGGGAG.

CDR3 DNA, as far as it was read: TGTGCCAGCAGCTTGGCAGGTCCGACGAATTCACCC. It is translated as CASSLAGPTNSP. The CDR3 in full is CASSLAGPTNSPLHF. This sequence joins TRBV5-4 and TRBJ1-6; no definite D call. The CDR3 goes on 3 residues after the read ends, and that part is filled in from the germline J gene. The germline V gene encodes CDR1 SGHNT and CDR2 YYREEE (reference sequence). The ends were cut back, 0 bases at V and 7 bases at J, with 11 bases in the middle. The CDR3 is 15 amino acids.

In regard to this clone: Sequencing ends 3 residues short of the CDR3 end; the germline J gene provides the rest. The chain employs TRBV7-3 and TRBJ2-3, with 8 bases matching TRBD2. In germline, CDR1 is SGHTA, CDR2 FQGTGA. This CDR3 has 18 amino acids. V shed 1 base, J shed 4 bases, and the junction held 13 bases outside the gene matches. CDR3 protein: CASSLIVSASGSADTQYF. The sequenced CDR3 bases are TGTGCCAGCAGCTTAATAGTATCGGCTAGCGGGTCCGCAGATACG. Complete variable domain (other parts from reference TRBV7-3 and TRBJ2-3): GAGVSQTPSNKVTEKGKYVELRCDPISGHTALYWYRQSLGQGPEFLIYFQGTGAADDSGLPNDRFFAVRPEGSVSTLKIQRTERGDSAVYLCASSLIVSASGSADTQYFGPGTRLTVL.

As regards this clone: The read falls 3 residues short of the CDR3 end, and the missing part is taken from the germline J gene. The gene calls are TRBV7-3 and TRBJ1-1, with D tentatively TRBD1 (6 bases). The CDR3 is made up of 13 amino acids. Germline CDR1 and CDR2: SGHTA and FQGTGA. V was cut by 3 bases and J by 4 bases, with 9 bases left in between. The CDR3 DNA, read in part, is TGTGCCAGCAGCTTCGGCAGGGGCACTGAA. Translated: CASSFGRGTE. The full CDR3 is CASSFGRGTEAFF.

For this clone: The read ends 3 residues shy of where the CDR3 ends; the end is completed using the germline J gene. The genes are TRBV5-4 and TRBJ2-1; possibly TRBD1 for D (6 bases). V dropped 4 bases and J dropped 6 bases, with 14 bases sitting between them. The germline V gene encodes CDR1 SGHNT and CDR2 YYREEE (reference sequence). This CDR3 contains 14 residues. The CDR3 protein is CASSRDLGANEQFF. The sequenced CDR3 bases are TGTGCCAGCAGCCGGGACCTGGGGGCCAATGAG.

Points on this clone: The read falls 3 residues short of the CDR3 end, and the missing part is taken from the germline J gene. The genes are TRBV19 and TRBJ2-3; 7 positions match TRBD2. The V gene's germline CDR1 is LNHDA and CDR2 SQIVND (reference sequence). This CDR3 contains 14 residues. Trimming removed 11 bases from V and 0 bases from J; junction bases left unmatched: 8. The covered CDR3 bases are TGTGCCTCCAAACTAGCGACTAGCACAGATACG. This sequence encodes CASKLATSTDT. The entire CDR3 sequence reads CASKLATSTDTQYF. The variable domain in full, completed from reference TRBV19 and TRBJ2-3, reads DGGITQSPKYLFRKEGQNVTLSCEQNLNHDAMYWYRQDPGQGLRLIYYSQIVNDFQKGDIAEGYSVSREKKESFPLTVTSAQKNPTAFYLCASKLATSTDTQYFGPGTRLTVL.

Remarks on this clone: With the read ending 3 residues before the CDR3 end, the germline J gene is used to fill in that end. The chain carries TRBV5-1 and TRBJ2-5; the match to TRBD1 covers 9 bases. With V trimmed by 3 bases and J by 2 bases, 5 bases remained unmatched. The CDR3 runs to 15 residues. Germline V gene data show CDR1 as SGHRS and CDR2 as YFSETQ. CDR3 region: CASSSGTGLQETQYF. Partial CDR3 DNA: TGCGCCAGCAGCTCAGGGACAGGGCTGCAAGAGACC. The whole variable domain, filled in from reference TRBV5-1 and TRBJ2-5, reads KAGVTQTPRYLIKTRGQQVTLSCSPISGHRSVSWYQQTPGQGLQFLFEYFSETQRNKGNFPGRFSGRQFSNSRSEMNVSTLELGDSALYLCASSSGTGLQETQYFGPGTRLLVL.

Turning to this clone: The CDR3 is cut off 3 residues early in the read; its end comes from the germline J gene. V usage is TRBV2 and J usage is TRBJ2-6, with 8 bases that match TRBD1. V lost 6 bases and J lost 0; bases outside the gene matches: 10. The CDR3 is made up of 18 amino acids. The V gene's germline CDR1 is SNHLY and CDR2 FYNNEI. The sequenced part of the CDR3 DNA is TGTGCCAGCAGGTCCGCCGGGACAGGATTCTCTGGGGCCAACGTC. As protein: CASRSAGTGFSGANV. The complete CDR3 reads CASRSAGTGFSGANVLTF.

In regard to this clone: Read sequence stops 3 residues before the CDR3 end, and the germline J gene provides the missing end. The chain is built from TRBV5-1 and TRBJ2-3; 11 bases are a match to TRBD2. The V gene's germline CDR1 is SGHRS and CDR2 YFSETQ. This CDR3 contains 17 residues. After removal of 0 bases from V and 2 bases from J, the junction contained 5 bases not matched to a gene. CDR3 region: CASSLALAGGPTDTQYF. The part of the CDR3 DNA that was read is TGCGCCAGCAGCTTGGCGTTAGCGGGAGGGCCCACAGATACG.

About this clone: The read gets to within 3 residues of the CDR3 end, and the germline J gene fills in the rest. The chain carries TRBV30 and TRBJ1-5; D is undetermined. V was pared by 3 bases and J by 6 bases, with 9 bases between. Per the germline V gene, CDR1 is GTSNPN and CDR2 is SVGIG (reference sequence). The CDR3 loop spans 12 amino acids. CDR3 in amino acids: CAWSPAGQPQHF. The sequenced part of the CDR3 DNA is TGTGCCTGGAGCCCCGCGGGTCAGCCC. The whole variable domain, remainder taken from reference TRBV30 and TRBJ1-5, is SQTIHQWPATLVQPVGSPLSLECTVEGTSNPNLYWYRQAAGRGLQLLFYSVGIGQISSEVPQNLSASRPQDRQFILSSKKLLLSDSGFYLCAWSPAGQPQHFGDGTRLSIL.

On this clone: The DNA ends 3 residues before the CDR3 does, and the rest of the CDR3 is filled in from the germline J gene. The chain recombines TRBV12-3 or TRBV12-4 with TRBJ2-1; D might be TRBD2 (7 bases). This CDR3 region has 14 residues. The V end was cut by 11 bases, the J end by 6 bases, with 20 bases between. This CDR3 reads CASAGEGRVNEQFF. CDR3 DNA, as far as it was read: TGTGCCTCAGCAGGGGAGGGCCGAGTCAATGAG.

Notes on this clone: The read comes to an end 3 residues before the CDR3 does, leaving the germline J gene to fill in the end. J is TRBJ1-5 and V is TRBV20-1; possible D gene TRBD1, 6 bases. Germline-derived CDR1 and CDR2 are DFQATT and SNEGSKA (reference sequence). The CDR3 has 16 residues. The V and J ends lost 0 bases and 2 bases respectively, with 14 bases between them. The part of the CDR3 DNA that was read is TGCAGTGCTAGAGATGTACAGGGCCAAGGCAATCAGCCC. Translated, it gives CSARDVQGQGNQP. The whole CDR3 region reads CSARDVQGQGNQPQHF.

A note on this clone: The junction and the germline gene differ at one end; a read error may be behind it. Read coverage stops 3 residues before the CDR3 terminus; the germline J gene supplies the remainder. This rearrangement joins TRBV4-2 to TRBJ2-5; TRBD2 matches at 10 bases. The CDR3 covers 13 residues. CDR1 LGHNA and CDR2 YNFKEQ come from the germline V gene. Incomplete CDR3 DNA: TGCGCCAGCAGCGGGGGGGCCGGGGAGACC. It encodes CASSGGAGET. The whole CDR3 protein reads CASSGGAGETQYF.

Comments on this clone: The CDR3 end is not reached by the read, which stops 3 residues before it; the germline J gene fills it in. The chain recombines TRBV20-1 with TRBJ2-7; 7 nucleotides align to TRBD2. Trimming cost V 6 bases and J 3 bases; bases outside gene matches: 11. This CDR3 spans 14 amino acids. CDR1 is DFQATT, CDR2 SNEGSKA, per germline (reference sequence). The sequenced CDR3 bases are TGCAGTGCCCGAGTAGGGCGGGAGCTCTACGAG. Translating gives CSARVGRELYE. The whole CDR3 sequence reads CSARVGRELYEQYF.

This clone ranks as medium-sized in terms of frequency. The CDR3 goes on 3 residues after the read ends, and that part is filled in from the germline J gene. This chain connects TRBV29-1 to TRBJ2-3, with 7 bases that match TRBD2. Germline V lookup: CDR1 SQVTM, CDR2 ANQGSEA. The V gene end was trimmed by 1 base and the J gene end by 7 bases; junction bases not matched to a gene: 11. The CDR3 runs 15 residues. Partial CDR3 DNA: TGCAGCGTTGAAGGTCTGGGAGGGGACTATTATACG. Translated: CSVEGLGGDYYT. The entire CDR3 is CSVEGLGGDYYTQYF.